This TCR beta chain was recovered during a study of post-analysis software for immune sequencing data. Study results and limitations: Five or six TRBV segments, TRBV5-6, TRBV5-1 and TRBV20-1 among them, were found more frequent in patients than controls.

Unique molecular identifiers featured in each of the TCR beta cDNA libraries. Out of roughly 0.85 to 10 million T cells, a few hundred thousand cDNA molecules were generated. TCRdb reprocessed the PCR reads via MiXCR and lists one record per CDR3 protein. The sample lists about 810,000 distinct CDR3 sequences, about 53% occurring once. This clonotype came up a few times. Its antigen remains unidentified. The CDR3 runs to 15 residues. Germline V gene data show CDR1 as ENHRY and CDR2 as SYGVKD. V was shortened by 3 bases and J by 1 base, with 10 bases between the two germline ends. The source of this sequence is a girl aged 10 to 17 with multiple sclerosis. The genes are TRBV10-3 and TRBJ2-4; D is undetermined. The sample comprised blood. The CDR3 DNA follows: TGTGCCATCAGTGAAAGTCTTTTGGCCAAAAACATTCAGTACTTC. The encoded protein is CAISESLLAKNIQYF.